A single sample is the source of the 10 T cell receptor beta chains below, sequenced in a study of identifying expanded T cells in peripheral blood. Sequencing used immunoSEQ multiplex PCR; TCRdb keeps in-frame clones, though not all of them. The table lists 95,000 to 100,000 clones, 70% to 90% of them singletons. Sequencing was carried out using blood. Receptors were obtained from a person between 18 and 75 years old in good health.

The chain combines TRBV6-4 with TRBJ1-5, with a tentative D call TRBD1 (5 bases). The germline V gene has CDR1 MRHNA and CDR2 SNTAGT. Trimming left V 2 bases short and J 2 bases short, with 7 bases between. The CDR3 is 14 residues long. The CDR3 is CASSDQGGNQPQHF. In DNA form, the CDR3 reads TGTGCCAGCAGTGACCAGGGAGGCAATCAGCCCCAGCATTTT.

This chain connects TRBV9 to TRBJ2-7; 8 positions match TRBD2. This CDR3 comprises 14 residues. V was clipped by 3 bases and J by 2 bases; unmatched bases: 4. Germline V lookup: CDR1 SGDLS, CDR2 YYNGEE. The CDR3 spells CASSARGGTYEQYF. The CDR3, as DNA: TGTGCCAGCAGCGCCCGGGGGGGGACCTACGAGCAGTACTTC. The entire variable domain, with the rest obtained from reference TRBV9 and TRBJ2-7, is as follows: DSGVTQTPKHLITATGQRVTLRCSPRSGDLSVYWYQQSLDQGLQFLIQYYNGEERAKGNILERFSAQQFPDLHSELNLSSLELGDSALYFCASSARGGTYEQYFGPGTRLTVT.

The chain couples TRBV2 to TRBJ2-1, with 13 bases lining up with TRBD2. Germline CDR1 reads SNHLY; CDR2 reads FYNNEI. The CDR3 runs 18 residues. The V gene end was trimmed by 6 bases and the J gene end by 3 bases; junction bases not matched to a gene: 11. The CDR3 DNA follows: TGTGCCAGCAGCGCCCCTGGGACTAGCGGGACCCTCTACAATGAGCAGTTCTTC. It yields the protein CASSAPGTSGTLYNEQFF.

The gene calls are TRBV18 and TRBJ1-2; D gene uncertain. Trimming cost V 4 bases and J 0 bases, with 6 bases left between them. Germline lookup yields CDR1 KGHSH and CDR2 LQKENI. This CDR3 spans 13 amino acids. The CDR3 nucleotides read TGTGCCAGCTCACAGTCCACTAACTATGGCTACACCTTC. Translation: CASSQSTNYGYTF.

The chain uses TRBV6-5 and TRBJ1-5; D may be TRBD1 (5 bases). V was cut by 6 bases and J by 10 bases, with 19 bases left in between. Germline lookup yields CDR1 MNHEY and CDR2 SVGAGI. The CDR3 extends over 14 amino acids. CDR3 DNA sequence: TGTGCCAGCAGGGGACTCGGCCGGGGAGGCCCCCAGCATTTT. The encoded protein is CASRGLGRGGPQHF.

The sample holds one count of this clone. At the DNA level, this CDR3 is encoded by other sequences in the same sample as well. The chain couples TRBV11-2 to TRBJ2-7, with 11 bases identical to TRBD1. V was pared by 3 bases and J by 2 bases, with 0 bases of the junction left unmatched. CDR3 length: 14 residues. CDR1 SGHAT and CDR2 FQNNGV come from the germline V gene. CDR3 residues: CASSLGQGAYEQYF. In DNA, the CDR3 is TGTGCCAGCAGCTTGGGACAGGGGGCCTACGAGCAGTACTTC.

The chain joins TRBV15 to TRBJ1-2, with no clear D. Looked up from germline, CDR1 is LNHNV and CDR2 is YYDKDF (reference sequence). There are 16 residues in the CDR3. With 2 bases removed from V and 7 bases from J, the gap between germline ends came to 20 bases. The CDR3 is CATSRPTLGSFSGYTF. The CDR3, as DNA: TGTGCCACCAGCAGACCGACACTAGGCAGTTTCTCTGGCTACACCTTC.

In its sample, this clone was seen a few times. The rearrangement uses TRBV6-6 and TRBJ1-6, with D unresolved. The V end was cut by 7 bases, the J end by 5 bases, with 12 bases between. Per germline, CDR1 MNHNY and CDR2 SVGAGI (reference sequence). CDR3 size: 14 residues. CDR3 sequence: CASILDGNNSPLHF. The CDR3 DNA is TGTGCCAGCATTCTAGACGGGAATAATTCACCCCTCCACTTT.

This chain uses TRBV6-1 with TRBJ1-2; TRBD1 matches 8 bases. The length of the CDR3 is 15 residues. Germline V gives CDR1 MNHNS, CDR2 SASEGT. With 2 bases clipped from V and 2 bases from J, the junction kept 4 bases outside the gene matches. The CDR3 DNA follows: TGTGCCAGCAGTGAACAGGGGGCGGCAAACTATGGCTACACCTTC. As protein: CASSEQGAANYGYTF.

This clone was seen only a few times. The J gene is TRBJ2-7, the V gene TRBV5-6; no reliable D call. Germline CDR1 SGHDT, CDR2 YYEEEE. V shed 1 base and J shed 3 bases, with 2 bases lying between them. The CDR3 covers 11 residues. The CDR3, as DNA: TGTGCCAGCAGCTTGATCTACGAGCAGTACTTC. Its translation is CASSLIYEQYF. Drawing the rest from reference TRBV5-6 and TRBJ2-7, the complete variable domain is DAGVTQSPTHLIKTRGQQVTLRCSPKSGHDTVSWYQQALGQGPQFIFQYYEEEERQRGNFPDRFSGHQFPNYSSELNVNALLLGDSALYLCASSLIYEQYFGPGTRLTVT.